The clone carrying this TCR beta chain was seen a handful of times. Its antigen is undetermined. Between the trimmed V and J ends, which lost 5 bases and 8 bases, there was a span of 19 bases. This CDR3 comprises 15 residues. This sample was included in a study of T-cell memory formation after mild COVID-19. Study in general: TCR clusters showed largely donor specificity.

Findings and limits, study-wide: Shrinking CD4+ clones were chiefly CM and EM; CD8+ ones were chiefly EMRA.

The authors produced TCR alpha and TCR beta cDNA libraries with sample barcodes and UMIs by 5'RACE using constant-segment primers. TCRdb called the 5' RACE reads again in MiXCR, with one record for every CDR3 protein. The sample lists roughly 150,000 distinct CDR3 sequences, 10% to 15% occurring once. The sequence was obtained from a man between 18 and 29 years old who had mild COVID-19 (a few samples of this study predate the infection). Cell type and time point are not known. The gene calls are TRBV12-3 or TRBV12-4 and TRBJ1-3; the D is unclear. The sequenced sample was PBMCs or a T cell subset sorted from them (not recorded which). The CDR3 sequence is CASSPSPAVGDTIYF. The DNA of the CDR3 is TGTGCCAGCAGTCCCTCGCCGGCGGTGGGAGACACCATATATTTT.